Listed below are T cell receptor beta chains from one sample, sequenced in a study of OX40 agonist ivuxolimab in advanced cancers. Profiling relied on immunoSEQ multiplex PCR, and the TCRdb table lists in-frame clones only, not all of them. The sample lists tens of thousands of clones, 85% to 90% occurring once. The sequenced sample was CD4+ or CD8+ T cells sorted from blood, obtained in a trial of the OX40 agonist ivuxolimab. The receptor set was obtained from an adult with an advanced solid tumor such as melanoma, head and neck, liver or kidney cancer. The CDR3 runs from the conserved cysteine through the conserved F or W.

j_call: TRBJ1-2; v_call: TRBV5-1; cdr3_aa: CASTSDSAFGYGYTF
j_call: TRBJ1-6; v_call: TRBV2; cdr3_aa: CASILTAGNNSPLHF
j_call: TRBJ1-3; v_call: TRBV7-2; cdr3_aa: CASSSSQQGSGNTIYF
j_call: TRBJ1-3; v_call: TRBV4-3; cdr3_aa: CASSPDRGLGNTIYF
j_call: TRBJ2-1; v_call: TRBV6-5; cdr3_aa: CASSSTGGFNEQFF
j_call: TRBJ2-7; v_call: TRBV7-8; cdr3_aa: CASSSGEAGEQYF
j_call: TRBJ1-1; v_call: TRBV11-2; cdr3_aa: CASSLAGSNTEAFF
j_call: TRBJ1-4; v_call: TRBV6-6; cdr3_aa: CASNPLGEATNEKLFF
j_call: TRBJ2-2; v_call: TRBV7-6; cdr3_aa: CASSLPQGLPNTGELFF
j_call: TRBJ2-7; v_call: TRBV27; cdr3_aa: CASSPFRDRSTDEQYF
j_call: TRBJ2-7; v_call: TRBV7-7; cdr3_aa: CASSLAGGYEQYF
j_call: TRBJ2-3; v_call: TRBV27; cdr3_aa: CASSFRRGSRTDTQYF
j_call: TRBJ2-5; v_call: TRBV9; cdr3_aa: CASSVDVTQETQYF
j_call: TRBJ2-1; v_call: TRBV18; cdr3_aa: CASSPGQYNEQFF
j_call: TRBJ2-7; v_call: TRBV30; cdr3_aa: CAWSQRWEQYF
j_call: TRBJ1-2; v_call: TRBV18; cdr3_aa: CASSPSGQGVGYGYTF
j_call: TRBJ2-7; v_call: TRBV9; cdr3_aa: CASTPPGQDSYEQYF
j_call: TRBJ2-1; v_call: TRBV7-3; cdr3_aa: CASSALTGDVVF
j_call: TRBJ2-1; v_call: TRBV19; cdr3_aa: CASSLQGSSYNEQFF
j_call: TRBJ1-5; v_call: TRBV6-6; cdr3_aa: CASRKTGNQPQHF
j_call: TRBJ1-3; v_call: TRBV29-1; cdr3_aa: CSVSPLSSGNTIYF
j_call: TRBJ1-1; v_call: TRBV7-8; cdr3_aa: CASSLGRNTEAFF
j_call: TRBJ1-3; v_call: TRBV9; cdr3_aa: CASSVDSLDTIYF
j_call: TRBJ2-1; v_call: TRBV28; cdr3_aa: CASSSRTGGSYNEQFF
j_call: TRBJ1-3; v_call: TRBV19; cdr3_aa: CASSPGGAPGNTIYF
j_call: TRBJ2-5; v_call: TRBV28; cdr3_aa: CASSFRETQYF
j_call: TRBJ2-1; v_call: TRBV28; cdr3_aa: CASSASSGYRNEQFF
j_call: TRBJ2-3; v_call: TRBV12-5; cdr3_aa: CASGLVVVRVTDTQYF
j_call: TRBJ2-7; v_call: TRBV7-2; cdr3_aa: CASSATGYEQYF
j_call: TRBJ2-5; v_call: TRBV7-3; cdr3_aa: CASSLNPGDQETQYF
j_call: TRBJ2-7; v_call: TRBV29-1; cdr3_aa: CSAKGGIRADYEQYF
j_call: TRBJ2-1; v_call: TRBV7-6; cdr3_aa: CASSLSSNNEQFF
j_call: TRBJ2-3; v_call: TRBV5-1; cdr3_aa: CASSLEGAIYTDTQYF
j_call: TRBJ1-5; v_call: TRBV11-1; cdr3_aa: CASSLVVGQGGQHF
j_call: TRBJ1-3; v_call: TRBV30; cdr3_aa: CAWSVQGSGNTIYF
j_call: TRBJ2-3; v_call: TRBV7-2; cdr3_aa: CASSSPTSGPSTDTQYF
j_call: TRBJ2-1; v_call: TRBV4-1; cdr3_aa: CASSRGGGESEQFF